This TCR beta chain appears in the sequencing data of a study of blood T cells in healthy people across ages. About the study: About one barcoded beta molecule per two T cells came from capture by template switching. Study results and caveats: Samples with more naive T cells showed higher observed beta diversity. In older individuals, TCR beta diversity per million T cells was lower, falling roughly linearly with age.

A second roughly 7 to 12 cycle PCR used barcoded and J-beta primers. Each CDR3 protein is one row after TCRdb ran MiXCR on the 5' RACE reads. There are hundreds of thousands of distinct CDR3 sequences in the sample; around half occur only once, and under 50% lies in the top ten. Remarks on this clonotype: As yet, its antigen is unknown. One junction end does not reproduce the germline sequence, and a read error may be involved.

Germline V gene lookup returns CDR1 MNHEY and CDR2 SMNVEV (reference sequence). The CDR3 has 17 residues. The receptor was derived from a man at least 80 years old in good health. Sample: blood. The V and J genes are TRBV27 and TRBJ2-7; 16 positions agree with TRBD2. The CDR3 DNA sequence: TGTGCCAGCAGTAGACCGGGACTAGCGGGAGGGCCCGTAGGGCGGTTCTTC. It translates to CASSRPGLAGGPVGRFF.